This T cell receptor (beta chain) was sequenced in a study of shared clonotypes between healthy human individuals. As originally analysed: Filtering differed because ImmunoSEQ produced junction-only sequences that carried no quality scores. TCRdb keeps only in-frame clones here, not all; method: immunoSEQ multiplex PCR. The V and J calls and clone size come from that table; D and trimming were worked out from the DNA. The sample comprises about 340,000 clones, 73% of which are singletons, and over 9.5% rests with the top ten. V lost 6 bases and J lost 7; bases outside the gene matches: 7. Germline CDR1 is MNHNY and CDR2 is SVGAGI (reference sequence). This CDR3 is 13 amino acids long.

The sequenced material came from memory CD4+ T cells sorted from blood. The subset: CD45RA-negative fraction. This chain uses TRBV6-6 with TRBJ1-2, with 8 bases identical to TRBD1. The sequence came from a man aged 25 to 40 in good health. DNA for the CDR3: TGTGCCAGCAGCCCGGACAGGGTTGGTGGCTACACCTTC. It specifies CASSPDRVGGYTF.